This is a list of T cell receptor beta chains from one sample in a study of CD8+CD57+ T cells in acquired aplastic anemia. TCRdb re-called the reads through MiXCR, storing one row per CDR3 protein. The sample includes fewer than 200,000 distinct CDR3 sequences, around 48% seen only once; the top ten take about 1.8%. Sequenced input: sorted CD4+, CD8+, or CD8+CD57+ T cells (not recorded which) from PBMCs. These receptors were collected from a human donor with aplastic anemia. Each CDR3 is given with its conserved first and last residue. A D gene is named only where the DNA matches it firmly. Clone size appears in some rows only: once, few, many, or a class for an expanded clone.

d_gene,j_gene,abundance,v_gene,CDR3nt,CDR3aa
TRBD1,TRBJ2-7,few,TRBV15,TGTGCCACCAGCAGACTGACAGGGTTTAGGCACGAGCAGTACTTC,CATSRLTGFRHEQYF
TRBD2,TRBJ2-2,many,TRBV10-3,TGTGCCATCAGCGTCGGGACTAGCGGGAGGGCCGACGGGGAGCTGTTTTTT,CAISVGTSGRADGELFF
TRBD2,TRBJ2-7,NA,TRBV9,TGTGCCAGCAGCGCCCAAGGGCTAGCGGGGAACGAGCAGTACTTC,CASSAQGLAGNEQYF
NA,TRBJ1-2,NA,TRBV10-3,TGTGCCAGCAGTTATCATACTCTGGGGGCTCCTAACTATGGCTACACCTTC,CASSYHTLGAPNYGYTF
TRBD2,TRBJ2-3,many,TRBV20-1,TGCAGTGCTAGGAGGGCAACTAGCGGGACAGATACGCAGTATTTT,CSARRATSGTDTQYF
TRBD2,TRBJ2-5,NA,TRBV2,TGTGCCAGCAGCTGGACTAGCGGGGGCAAAGAGACCCAGTACTTC,CASSWTSGGKETQYF
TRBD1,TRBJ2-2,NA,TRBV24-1,TGTGCCACCAGTGACCCAGACAGGGTATACACCGGGGAGCTGTTTTTT,CATSDPDRVYTGELFF
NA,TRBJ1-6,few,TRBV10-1,TGCGCCAGCAGTGAGCAACAGTATTCACCCCTCCACTTT,CASSEQQYSPLHF
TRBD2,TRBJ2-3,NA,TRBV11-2,TGTGCCAGCAGCAACGGACTAGCGGGGAGCACAGATACGCAATATTTT,CASSNGLAGSTDTQYF
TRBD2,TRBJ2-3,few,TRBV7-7,TGTGCTAGCAGGCCCACTAGCGGGGGGAGCACAGATACGCAGTATTTT,CASRPTSGGSTDTQYF
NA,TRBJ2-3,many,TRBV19,TGTGCCAGTAGTATTCGGGGGACAGATACGCAGTATTTT,CASSIRGTDTQYF
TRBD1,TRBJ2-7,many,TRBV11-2,TGTGCCAGCAGCCCCCCCCACCCCCTGACAGGGGTATACGAGCAGTACTTC,CASSPPHPLTGVYEQYF
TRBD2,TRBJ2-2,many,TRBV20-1,TGCAGTGCCAGGGCGTTCGGGAGGGAGAACACCGGGGAGCTGTTTTTT,CSARAFGRENTGELFF
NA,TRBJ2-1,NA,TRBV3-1,TGTGCCAGCAGCCAACTTGGGGTAATGGGCAATGAGCAGTTCTTC,CASSQLGVMGNEQFF
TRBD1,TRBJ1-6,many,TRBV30,TGTGCCTCACGGACAGGCATGGGGAATTCACCCCTCCACTTT,CASRTGMGNSPLHF
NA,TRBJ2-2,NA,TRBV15,TGTGCCACCAGCACCATCCGGTTCGGACCGGGGGAGCTGTTTTTT,CATSTIRFGPGELFF
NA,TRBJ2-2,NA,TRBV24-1,TGTGCCACCAAGGGGACCACCGGGGAGCTGTTTTTT,CATKGTTGELFF
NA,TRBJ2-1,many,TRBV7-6,TGTGCCAGCAGTCCCAGGGTCGTCTACAATGAGCAGTTCTTC,CASSPRVVYNEQFF